This T cell receptor (beta chain) emerged from a study of T cells after somatic rescue of genetic block. Assay: immunoSEQ multiplex PCR; the TCRdb copy retains only in-frame clones and omits some. Of 14,000 to 15,000 clones in the sample, around 71% were seen once. This CDR3 region has 16 residues. With V trimmed by 1 base and J by 6 bases, 6 bases remained unmatched. The germline V gene has CDR1 SGHTA and CDR2 FQGTGA. Material: peripheral blood mononuclear cells (PBMCs). The rearrangement joins TRBV7-3 to TRBJ2-1, with 10 positions matching TRBD2. The clonotype originates from a boy aged 5 to 17. For the CDR3, the DNA is TGTGCCAGCAGCTTAAGACCGGGACTAGCGTCCAATGAGCAGTTCTTC. Translation gives CASSLRPGLASNEQFF.